This TCR beta chain was observed in a study of response to subunit inactivated influenza vaccine (dated by TCRdb to the late 2010s). A note on the overall study: To follow how T cells responded to a trivalent subunit inactivated influenza vaccine, the researchers relied on deep quantitative profiling of the T cell receptor repertoire.

The library was prepared using RT-PCR. The listed sequencing device is Illumina HiSeq 2500. TCRdb reworked the public reads: Q25 trimming with fastp, MiXCR clone assembly, productive beta chains retained. Every entry covers one CDR3 protein and lists the most common genes and DNA from its rows. For this sample the table gives around 180,000 distinct CDR3 sequences, of which 9.2% were detected only once. The leading ten clones occupy roughly a tenth of the sample. V and J lose 3 bases and 7 bases, and a span of 9 bases separates them. As encoded in the germline V gene (reference sequence), CDR1 is SEHNR while CDR2 is FQNEAQ. The CDR3 runs 13 amino acids, cysteine and phenylalanine included. CDR3 DNA only is kept here, 39 bases in frame from base 1. Worth noting for this clonotype: Its cognate antigen has yet to be identified. No much larger clone exists at a distance of one base, and base qualities are not known.

Broader findings and caveats from the paper: According to the authors, only a limited number of new T cells may be recruited by each seasonal influenza vaccination.

The sequence is built from TRBV7-9 and TRBJ1-4; the D gene is perhaps TRBD1, from 5 matching bases. Specimen: non-naive T cells sorted from PBMCs, collected on the day of vaccination. This specimen's cell subset or site label, per the study, means: memory T cell fraction. The origin of this receptor is a man aged 45-65 years who received an inactivated influenza vaccine. Donor details come from another sample of the same person, matched by shared clones. This receptor has the CDR3 CASSLVGAEKLFF. The sequenced DNA: TGTGCCAGCAGCTTGGTAGGGGCTGAAAAACTGTTTTTT.